This T cell receptor (beta chain) was captured by sequencing in a study of blood T cell repertoires in COVID-19 (dated by TCRdb to 2020 to 2021). Turning to the overall study: The collaborator samples originated in the United States, Italy and Spain and spanned the acute and convalescent phases of COVID-19. HLA class I and class II types, where available, came from metadata supplied by the sample provider rather than from assay-based typing. The repertoires were released in a freely available public database meant as a resource for research on the immune response to SARS-CoV-2. Subjects who had been exposed to COVID-19, were actively infected with it, or had recovered from it provided the deeply sampled blood TCRbeta repertoires that made up the dataset. The material from the prospective study consisted of cDNA or gDNA derived from T cells, B-cell-depleted T cells, or PBMCs. Samples came from the ongoing ImmuneRACE study (first 160 participants) plus 1,254 subjects from 6 global collaborators. The sample metadata nearly always contained a de-identified subject ID, COVID-19 status, age in years and sex.

Summary of the overall study and its limitations: The quantity of clinical and demographic metadata differed by source and by participant and was supplied without curation.

Taken from the germline V gene (reference sequence), the CDR1 and CDR2 loops are LNHDA and SQIVND. Clipping removes 5 bases from V and 5 bases from J, with 6 as the unmatched junction base count. Measured from the cysteine to the phenylalanine, the CDR3 is 16 residues long. The only DNA kept is the CDR3, 48 bases in frame from the first base. Enrolling through a virtual design, the prospective study's participants ranged in age from roughly 18 to 100 years and lived across 20 to 30 United States geographic areas. Cohort assignment in the prospective study relied on participant-reported clinical history from a screening survey and a study questionnaire. For ImmuneRACE Cohort 3, a participant was defined as recovered based on two consecutive negative NP/OP PCR tests, clearance by a healthcare professional, or resolution of symptoms. Mobile phlebotomists in the prospective study collected whole blood, serum and a nasopharyngeal or oropharyngeal swab from every participant. Over a roughly two-month period, participants in the prospective study had the option of providing additional blood draws and questionnaires. Before DNA extraction, blood samples from the prospective study were shipped at room temperature or frozen.

Comments on this clone: No antigen is known for it. No base quality values were provided; no much bigger clone lies one nucleotide off.

The immunoSEQ Assay, a bias-controlled multiplex PCR, was used to amplify TCRbeta CDR3 regions from genomic DNA. In the authors' own workflow: Nucleated cell counts per sample were estimated from amplification of reference gene primers within the assay. To quantify the absolute abundance of each unique TCRbeta CDR3 rearrangement, sequence reads were collapsed and filtered. Productive Simpson clonality was computed per sample as the square root of Simpson's diversity index over productive rearrangements. Drawn from immuneACCESS, this table holds only the in-frame rearrangements with V and J called that TCRdb kept. Clones are partly lost; checked studies trace under half to an unresolved V gene and leave the rest unexplained. V, J and clone size reflect that table, while D and trimming were determined from the DNA. The sample data list around 150,000 clones, and around 79% of these were observed just once. The ten biggest clones cover about 2.9% of the sample.

What was sequenced was PBMCs or T cells enriched from blood (not recorded which). This sequence was found in a woman between 50 and 59 years old who had recovered from COVID-19. The rearranged segments are TRBV19 and TRBJ2-3; 14 of the junction bases match TRBD2. In nucleotides, the sequence is TGTGCCAGTAGTCCGACTAGCGGGAGGGCCGGAGATACGCAGTATTTT. This translates into CASSPTSGRAGDTQYF.